The text below deals with one T cell receptor beta chain. Its antigen is unknown. A single record per CDR3 protein comes from TCRdb applying MiXCR to the 5' RACE reads. This sample has 690,000 or so distinct CDR3 sequences, with around 6.1% found just once. Germline V gene sequence: CDR1 SQVTM, CDR2 ANQGSEA. V was clipped by 5 bases and J by 4 bases; unmatched bases: 8. The CDR3 runs to 15 residues. Only healthy Caucasians were enrolled as donors. This sample was taken from a study of identical twins. Study conclusions and caveats: Weaker excess sharing between twins was seen in beta out-of-frame sequences.

The chain has TRBV29-1 and TRBJ1-5; 10 positions agree with TRBD1. The source of this sequence is a man between 18 and 29 years old in good health. The material sequenced was naive T cells sorted from blood. The CDR3 DNA is TGCAGCGTTAAATCGGACAGGGGGGAAAATCAGCCCCAGCATTTT. Protein sequence: CSVKSDRGENQPQHF.